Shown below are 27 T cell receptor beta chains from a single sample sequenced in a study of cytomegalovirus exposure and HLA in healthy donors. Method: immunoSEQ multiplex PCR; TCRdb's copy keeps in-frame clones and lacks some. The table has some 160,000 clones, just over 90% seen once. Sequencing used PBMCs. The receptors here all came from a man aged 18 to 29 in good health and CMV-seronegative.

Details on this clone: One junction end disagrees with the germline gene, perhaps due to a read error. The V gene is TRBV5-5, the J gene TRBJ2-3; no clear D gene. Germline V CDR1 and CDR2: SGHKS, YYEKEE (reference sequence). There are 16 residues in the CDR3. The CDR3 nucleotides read TGTGCCAGCAGCCTCTCCCTCCCTCAAAGCACGGATACGCAGTATTTT. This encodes CASSLSLPQSTDTQYF.

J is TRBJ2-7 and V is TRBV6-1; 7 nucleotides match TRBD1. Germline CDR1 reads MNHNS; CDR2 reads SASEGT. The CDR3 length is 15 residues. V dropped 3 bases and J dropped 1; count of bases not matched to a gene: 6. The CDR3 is CASSDKGARSYEQYV. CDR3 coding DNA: TGTGCCAGCAGTGACAAGGGGGCGAGGTCCTACGAGCAGTACGTC.

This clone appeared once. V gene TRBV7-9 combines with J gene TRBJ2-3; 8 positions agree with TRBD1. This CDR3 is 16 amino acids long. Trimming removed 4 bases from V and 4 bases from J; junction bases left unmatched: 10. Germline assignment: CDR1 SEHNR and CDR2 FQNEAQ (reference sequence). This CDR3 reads CASSSGQGKYADTQYF. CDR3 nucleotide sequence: TGTGCCAGCAGCTCCGGACAGGGAAAGTATGCAGATACGCAGTATTTT.

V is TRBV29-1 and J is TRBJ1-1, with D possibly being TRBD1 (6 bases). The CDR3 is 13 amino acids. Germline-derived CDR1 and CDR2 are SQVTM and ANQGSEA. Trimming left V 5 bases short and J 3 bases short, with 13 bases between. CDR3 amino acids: CSVPVQGDTEAFF. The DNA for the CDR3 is TGCAGCGTTCCAGTACAGGGAGACACTGAAGCTTTCTTT.

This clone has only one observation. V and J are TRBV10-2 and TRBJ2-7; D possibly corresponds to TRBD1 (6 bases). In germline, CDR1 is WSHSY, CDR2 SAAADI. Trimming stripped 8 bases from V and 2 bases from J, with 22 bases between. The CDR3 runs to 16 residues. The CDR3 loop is CASSGRLGQPPYEQYV. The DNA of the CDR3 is TGCGCCAGCTCAGGGCGGTTGGGACAACCTCCCTACGAGCAGTACGTC.

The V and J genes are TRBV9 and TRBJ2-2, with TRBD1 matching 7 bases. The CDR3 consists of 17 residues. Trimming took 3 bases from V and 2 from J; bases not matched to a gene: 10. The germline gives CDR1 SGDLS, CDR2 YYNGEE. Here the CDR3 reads CASSETTGTVNTGELFF. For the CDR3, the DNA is TGTGCCAGCAGCGAGACGACTGGGACAGTAAACACCGGGGAGCTGTTTTTT.

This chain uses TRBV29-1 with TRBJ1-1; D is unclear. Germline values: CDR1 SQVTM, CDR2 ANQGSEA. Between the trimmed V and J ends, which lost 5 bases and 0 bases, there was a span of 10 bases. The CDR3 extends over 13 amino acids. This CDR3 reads CSVLRTMNTEAFF. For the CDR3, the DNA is TGCAGCGTTCTCAGAACGATGAACACTGAAGCTTTCTTT. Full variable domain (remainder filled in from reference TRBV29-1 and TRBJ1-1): SAVISQKPSRDICQRGTSLTIQCQVDSQVTMMFWYRQQPGQSLTLIATANQGSEATYESGFVIDKFPISRPNLTFSTLTVSNMSPEDSSIYLCSVLRTMNTEAFFGQGTRLTVV.

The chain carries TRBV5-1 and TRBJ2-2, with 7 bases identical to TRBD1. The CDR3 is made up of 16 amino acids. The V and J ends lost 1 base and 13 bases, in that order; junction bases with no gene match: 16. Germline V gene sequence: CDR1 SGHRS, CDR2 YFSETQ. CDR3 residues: CASSLNDRAAPGLLFF. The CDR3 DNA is TGCGCCAGCAGCTTGAATGACAGGGCCGCTCCGGGTTTGCTGTTTTTT.

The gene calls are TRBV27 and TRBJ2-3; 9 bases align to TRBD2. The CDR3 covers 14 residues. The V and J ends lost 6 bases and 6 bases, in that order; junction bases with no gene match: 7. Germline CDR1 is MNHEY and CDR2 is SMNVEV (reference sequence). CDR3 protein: CASSLGLALDTQYF. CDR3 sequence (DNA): TGTGCCAGCAGCTTGGGACTAGCCCTCGATACGCAGTATTTT.

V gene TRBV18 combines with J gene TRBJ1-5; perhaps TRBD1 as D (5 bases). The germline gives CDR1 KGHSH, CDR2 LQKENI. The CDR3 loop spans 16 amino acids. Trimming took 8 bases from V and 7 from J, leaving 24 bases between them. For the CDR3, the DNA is TGTGCCAGCCCTAAGCGGGACTTGGTCCTGGACCAGCCCCAGCATTTT. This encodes CASPKRDLVLDQPQHF.

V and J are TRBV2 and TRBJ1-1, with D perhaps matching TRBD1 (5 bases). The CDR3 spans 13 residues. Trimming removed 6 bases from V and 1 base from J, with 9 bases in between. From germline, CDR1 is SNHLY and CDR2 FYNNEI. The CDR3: CASRTETNTEAFF. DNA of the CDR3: TGTGCCAGCAGGACAGAAACGAACACTGAAGCTTTCTTT.

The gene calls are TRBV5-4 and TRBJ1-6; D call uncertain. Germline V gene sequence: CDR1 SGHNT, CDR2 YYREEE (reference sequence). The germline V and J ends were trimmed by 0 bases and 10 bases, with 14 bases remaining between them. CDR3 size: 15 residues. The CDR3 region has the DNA TGTGCCAGCAGCTTGGATGTGGGCTCCAGATCACCCCTCCACTTT. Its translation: CASSLDVGSRSPLHF.

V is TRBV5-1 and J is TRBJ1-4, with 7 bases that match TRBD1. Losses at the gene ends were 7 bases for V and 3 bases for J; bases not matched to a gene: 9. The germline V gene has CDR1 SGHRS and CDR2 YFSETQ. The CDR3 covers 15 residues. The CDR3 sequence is CASGETGSANEKLFF. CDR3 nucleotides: TGCGCCAGCGGCGAGACAGGGTCGGCTAATGAAAAACTGTTTTTT. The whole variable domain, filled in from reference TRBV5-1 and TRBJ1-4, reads KAGVTQTPRYLIKTRGQQVTLSCSPISGHRSVSWYQQTPGQGLQFLFEYFSETQRNKGNFPGRFSGRQFSNSRSEMNVSTLELGDSALYLCASGETGSANEKLFFGSGTQLSVL.

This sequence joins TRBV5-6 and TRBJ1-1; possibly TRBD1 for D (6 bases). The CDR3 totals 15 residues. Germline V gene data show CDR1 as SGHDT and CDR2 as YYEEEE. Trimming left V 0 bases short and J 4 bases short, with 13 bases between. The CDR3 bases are TGTGCCAGCAGCTTGGGACCCACAGGGAGCACTGAAGCTTTCTTT. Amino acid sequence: CASSLGPTGSTEAFF.

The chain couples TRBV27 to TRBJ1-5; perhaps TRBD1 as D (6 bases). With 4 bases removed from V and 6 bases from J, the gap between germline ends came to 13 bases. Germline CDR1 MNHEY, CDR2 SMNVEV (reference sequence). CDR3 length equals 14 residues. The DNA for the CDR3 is TGTGCCAGCAGTTCCCCAGGGGCGGGTCAGCCCCAGCATTTT. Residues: CASSSPGAGQPQHF.

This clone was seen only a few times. The CDR3: CASSGTSGGTQYF. DNA of the CDR3: TGTGCCAGCAGTGGGACTAGCGGGGGGACCCAGTACTTC. The V gene is TRBV2, the J gene TRBJ2-5, with TRBD2 matching 13 bases. Germline values: CDR1 SNHLY, CDR2 FYNNEI. CDR3 size: 13 residues. Trimming removed 4 bases from V and 7 bases from J; junction bases left unmatched: 0.

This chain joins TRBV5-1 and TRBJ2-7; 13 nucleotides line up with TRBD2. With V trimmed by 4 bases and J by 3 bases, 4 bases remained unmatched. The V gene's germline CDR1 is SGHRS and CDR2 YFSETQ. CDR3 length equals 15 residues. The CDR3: CASSPGTSGDYEQYV. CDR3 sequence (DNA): TGCGCCAGCAGCCCTGGGACTAGCGGGGACTACGAGCAGTACGTC.

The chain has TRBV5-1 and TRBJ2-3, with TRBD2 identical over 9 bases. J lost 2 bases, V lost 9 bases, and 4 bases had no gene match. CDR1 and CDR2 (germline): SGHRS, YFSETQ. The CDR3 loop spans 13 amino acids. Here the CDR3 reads CANLAGTTDTQYF. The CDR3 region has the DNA TGCGCCAACCTAGCGGGAACCACAGATACGCAGTATTTT.

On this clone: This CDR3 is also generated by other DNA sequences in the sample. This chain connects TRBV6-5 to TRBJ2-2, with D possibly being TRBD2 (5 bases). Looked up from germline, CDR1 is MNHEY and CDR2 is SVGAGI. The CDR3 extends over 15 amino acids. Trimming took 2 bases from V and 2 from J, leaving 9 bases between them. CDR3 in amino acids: CASSYSGVNTGELFF. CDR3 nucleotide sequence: TGTGCCAGCAGTTACAGCGGAGTTAACACCGGGGAGCTGTTTTTT.

DNA for the CDR3: TGTGCCAGCAGCTTCCACACAGATACGCAGTATTTT. Translation gives CASSFHTDTQYF. V and J are TRBV7-3 and TRBJ2-3; no clear D gene. Germline loops: CDR1 SGHTA, CDR2 FQGTGA. The CDR3 is 12 residues long. The V end lost 3 bases, the J end lost 2 bases, and 3 bases lay between the germline ends.

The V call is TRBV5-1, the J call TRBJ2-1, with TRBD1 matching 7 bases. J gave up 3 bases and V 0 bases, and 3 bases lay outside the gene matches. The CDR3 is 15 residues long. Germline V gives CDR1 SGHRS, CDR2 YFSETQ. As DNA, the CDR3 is TGCGCCAGCAGCTTGGGCCAGGGGGTCTACAATGAGCAGTTCTTC. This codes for CASSLGQGVYNEQFF.

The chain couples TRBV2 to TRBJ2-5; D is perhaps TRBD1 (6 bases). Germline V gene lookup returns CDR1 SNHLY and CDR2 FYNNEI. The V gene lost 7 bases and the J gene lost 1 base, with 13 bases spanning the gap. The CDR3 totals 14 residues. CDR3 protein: CASTSRDTQETQYF. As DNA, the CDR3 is TGTGCCAGCACCAGCCGGGACACCCAAGAGACCCAGTACTTC.

The CDR3 region has the DNA TGTGCCAGCAGTGAAGATTTCAGGGTGTGGGCAGAGACCCAGTACTTC. Its protein is CASSEDFRVWAETQYF. The genes are TRBV6-1 and TRBJ2-5; weak D call: TRBD1 (5 bases). Trimming removed 1 base at V and 4 bases at J, with 16 bases between. This CDR3 is built from 16 residues. Germline-derived CDR1 and CDR2 are MNHNS and SASEGT.

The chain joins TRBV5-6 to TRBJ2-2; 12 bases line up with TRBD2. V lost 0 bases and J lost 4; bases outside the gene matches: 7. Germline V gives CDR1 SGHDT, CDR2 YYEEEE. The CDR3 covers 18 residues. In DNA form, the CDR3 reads TGTGCCAGCAGCTTGGGGCTAGCGGGAGGGCGAGGCACCGGGGAGCTGTTTTTT. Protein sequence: CASSLGLAGGRGTGELFF.

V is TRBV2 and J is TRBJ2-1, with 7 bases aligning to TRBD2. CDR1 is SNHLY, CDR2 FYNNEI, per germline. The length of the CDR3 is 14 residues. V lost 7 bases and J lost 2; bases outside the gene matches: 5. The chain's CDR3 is CASTREGTYNEQFF. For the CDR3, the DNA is TGTGCCAGCACGAGGGAGGGGACCTACAATGAGCAGTTCTTC.

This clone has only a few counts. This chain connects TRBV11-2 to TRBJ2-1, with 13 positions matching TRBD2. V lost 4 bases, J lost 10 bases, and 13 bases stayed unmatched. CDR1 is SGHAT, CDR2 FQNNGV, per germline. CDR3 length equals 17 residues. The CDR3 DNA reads TGTGCCAGCAGCTCAGGAACTAGCGGGAGGGACCCCAGGGAGCAGTTCTTC. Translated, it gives CASSSGTSGRDPREQFF.

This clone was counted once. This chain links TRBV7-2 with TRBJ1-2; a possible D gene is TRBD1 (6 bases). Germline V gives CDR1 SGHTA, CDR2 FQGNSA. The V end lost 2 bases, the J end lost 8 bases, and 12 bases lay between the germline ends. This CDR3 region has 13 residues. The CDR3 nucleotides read TGTGCCAGCAGCTTAAACAGGGTTAGCGGCTACACCTTC. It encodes CASSLNRVSGYTF.